The source of this T cell receptor (beta chain) is a study of shared clonotypes between healthy human individuals. Using immunoSEQ multiplex PCR, the repertoire was profiled, and TCRdb retains in-frame clones only, with some absent. This table has around 370,000 clones, 95% to 97% appearing once. This CDR3 spans 17 amino acids. Germline V gene lookup returns CDR1 GTSNPN and CDR2 SVGIG (reference sequence). The junction had 15 bases not matched to a gene; V was cut back by 2 bases and J by 5 bases. The sequence was collected from a man younger than 45 in good health. The rearrangement joins TRBV30 to TRBJ2-5, with 9 bases lining up with TRBD2. The specimen sequenced was memory CD8+ T cells sorted from blood. Sample subset: CD45RO+ cells pooled with CCR7-negative TemRA cells. The CDR3 loop is CAWSSGRTLGLVETQYF. The CDR3 region has the DNA TGTGCCTGGAGTAGCGGGAGGACTTTGGGATTGGTGGAGACCCAGTACTTC. The variable domain in full, completed from reference TRBV30 and TRBJ2-5, reads SQTIHQWPATLVQPVGSPLSLECTVEGTSNPNLYWYRQAAGRGLQLLFYSVGIGQISSEVPQNLSASRPQDRQFILSSKKLLLSDSGFYLCAWSSGRTLGLVETQYFGPGTRLLVL.